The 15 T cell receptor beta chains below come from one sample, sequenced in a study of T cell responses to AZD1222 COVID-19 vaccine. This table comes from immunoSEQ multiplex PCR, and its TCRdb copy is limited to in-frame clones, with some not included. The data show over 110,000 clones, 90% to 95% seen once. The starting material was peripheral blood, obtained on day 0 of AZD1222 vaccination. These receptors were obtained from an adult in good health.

CDR3 sequence (DNA): TGTGCCAGCAGTGAATGGTACGAGCAGTACTTC. This translates into CASSEWYEQYF. The V gene is TRBV2, the J gene TRBJ2-7; D unresolved. CDR3 length equals 11 residues. The V and J ends lost 2 bases and 4 bases respectively, with 3 bases between them. Germline V lookup: CDR1 SNHLY, CDR2 FYNNEI.

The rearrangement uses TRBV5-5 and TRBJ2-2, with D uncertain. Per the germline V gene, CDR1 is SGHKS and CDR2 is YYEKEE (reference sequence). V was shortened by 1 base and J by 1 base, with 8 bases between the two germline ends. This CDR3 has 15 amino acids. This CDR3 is CASSLTVLNTGELFF. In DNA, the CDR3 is TGTGCCAGCAGCTTGACAGTTTTGAACACCGGGGAGCTGTTTTTT.

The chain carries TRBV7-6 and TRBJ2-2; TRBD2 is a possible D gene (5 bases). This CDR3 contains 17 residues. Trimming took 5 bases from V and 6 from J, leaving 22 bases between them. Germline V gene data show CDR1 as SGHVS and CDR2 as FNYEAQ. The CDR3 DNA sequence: TGTGCCAGCAGCCATAAAGACACGGGGATCTGGTCCGGGGAGCTGTTTTTT. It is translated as CASSHKDTGIWSGELFF.

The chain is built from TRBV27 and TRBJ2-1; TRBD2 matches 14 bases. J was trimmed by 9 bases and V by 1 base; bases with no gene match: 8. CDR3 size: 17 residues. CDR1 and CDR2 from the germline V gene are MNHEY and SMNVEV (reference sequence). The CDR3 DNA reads TGTGCCAGCAGTTTATATGGAGGACTAGCGGGAGGCCTTGAGCAGTTCTTC. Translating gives CASSLYGGLAGGLEQFF.

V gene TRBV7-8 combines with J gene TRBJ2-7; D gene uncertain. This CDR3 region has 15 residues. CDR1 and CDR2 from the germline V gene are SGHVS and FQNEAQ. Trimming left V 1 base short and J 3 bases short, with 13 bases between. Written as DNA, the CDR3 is TGTGCCAGCAGCTTAGGGGCGGCTGAGTACTACGAGCAGTACTTC. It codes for CASSLGAAEYYEQYF. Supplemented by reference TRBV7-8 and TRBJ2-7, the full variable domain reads GAGVSQSPRYKVAKRGQDVALRCDPISGHVSLFWYQQALGQGPEFLTYFQNEAQLDKSGLPSDRFFAERPEGSVSTLKIQRTQQEDSAVYLCASSLGAAEYYEQYFGPGTRLTVT.

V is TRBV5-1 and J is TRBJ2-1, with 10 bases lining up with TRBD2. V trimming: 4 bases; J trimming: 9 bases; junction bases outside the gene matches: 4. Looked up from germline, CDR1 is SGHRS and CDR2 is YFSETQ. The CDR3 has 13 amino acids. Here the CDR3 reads CASSAGTSAEQFF. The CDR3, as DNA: TGCGCCAGCAGCGCAGGGACTAGCGCTGAGCAGTTCTTC.

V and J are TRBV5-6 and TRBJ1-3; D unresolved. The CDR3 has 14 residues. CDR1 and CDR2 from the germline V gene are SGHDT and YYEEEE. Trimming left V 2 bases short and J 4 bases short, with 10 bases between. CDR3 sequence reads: CASSLTDGGNTIYF. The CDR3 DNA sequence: TGTGCCAGCAGCTTAACTGACGGCGGAAACACCATATATTTT.

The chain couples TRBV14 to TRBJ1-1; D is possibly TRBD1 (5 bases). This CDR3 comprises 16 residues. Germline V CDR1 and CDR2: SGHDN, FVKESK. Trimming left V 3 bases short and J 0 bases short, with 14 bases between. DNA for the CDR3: TGTGCCAGCAGCCAGACTACCGGGACGCTGAACACTGAAGCTTTCTTT. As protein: CASSQTTGTLNTEAFF. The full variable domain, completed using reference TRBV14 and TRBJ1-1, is EAGVTQFPSHSVIEKGQTVTLRCDPISGHDNLYWYRRVMGKEIKFLLHFVKESKQDESGMPNNRFLAERTGGTYSTLKVQPAELEDSGVYFCASSQTTGTLNTEAFFGQGTRLTVV.

CDR3 protein: CASSARGGLAGNEQFF. CDR3 nucleotide sequence: TGTGCCAGCAGCGCCCGGGGTGGGTTAGCGGGGAATGAGCAGTTCTTC. The chain joins TRBV7-2 to TRBJ2-1, with 8 bases matching TRBD2. Germline CDR1 and CDR2: SGHTA and FQGNSA. The CDR3 totals 16 residues. The ends lost 5 bases at V and 7 bases at J; junction bases unmatched: 13.

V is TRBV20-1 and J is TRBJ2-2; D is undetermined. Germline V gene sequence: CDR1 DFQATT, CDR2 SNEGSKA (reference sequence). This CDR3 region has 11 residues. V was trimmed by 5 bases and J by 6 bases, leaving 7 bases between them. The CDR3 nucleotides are TGCAGTGCTCCCGGGCCCGGGGAGCTGTTTTTT. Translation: CSAPGPGELFF.

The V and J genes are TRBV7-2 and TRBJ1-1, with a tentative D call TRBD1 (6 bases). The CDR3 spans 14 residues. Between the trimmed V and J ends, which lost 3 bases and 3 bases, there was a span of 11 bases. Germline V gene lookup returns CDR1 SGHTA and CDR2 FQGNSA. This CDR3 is CASSFAGQHTEAFF. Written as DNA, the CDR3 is TGTGCCAGCAGCTTTGCCGGACAGCACACTGAAGCTTTCTTT.

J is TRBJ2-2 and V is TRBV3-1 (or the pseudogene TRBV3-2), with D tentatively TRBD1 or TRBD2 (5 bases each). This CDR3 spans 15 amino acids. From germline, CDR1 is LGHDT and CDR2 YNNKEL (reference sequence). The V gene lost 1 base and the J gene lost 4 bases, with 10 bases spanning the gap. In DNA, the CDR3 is TGTGCCAGCAGCCAAGGGGGGAGTCGCACCGGGGAGCTGTTTTTT. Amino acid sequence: CASSQGGSRTGELFF.

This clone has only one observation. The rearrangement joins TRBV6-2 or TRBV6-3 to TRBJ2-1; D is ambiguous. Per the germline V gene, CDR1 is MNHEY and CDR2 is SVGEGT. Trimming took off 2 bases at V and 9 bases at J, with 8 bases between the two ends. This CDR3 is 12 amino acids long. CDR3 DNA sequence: TGTGCCAGCAGTTACCAGACGGGTGAGCAGTTCTTC. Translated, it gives CASSYQTGEQFF.

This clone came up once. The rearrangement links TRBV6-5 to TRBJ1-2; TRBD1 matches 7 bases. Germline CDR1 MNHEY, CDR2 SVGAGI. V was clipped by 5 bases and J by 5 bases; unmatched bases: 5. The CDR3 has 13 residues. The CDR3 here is CASSPGQLYGYTF. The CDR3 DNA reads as TGTGCCAGCAGTCCGGGACAGCTTTATGGCTACACCTTC.

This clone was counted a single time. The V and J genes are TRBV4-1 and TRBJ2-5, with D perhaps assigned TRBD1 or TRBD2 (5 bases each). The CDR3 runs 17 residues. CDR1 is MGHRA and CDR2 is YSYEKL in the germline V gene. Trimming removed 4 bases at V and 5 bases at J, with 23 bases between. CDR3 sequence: CASSPGMSGTTLETQYF. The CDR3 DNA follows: TGCGCCAGCAGCCCAGGGATGAGTGGGACGACTTTGGAGACCCAGTACTTC.